This is a list of T cell receptor beta chains from one sample in a study of blood T cell repertoires in COVID-19. The assay was immunoSEQ multiplex PCR, and TCRdb's table has in-frame clones only and misses some. The data show roughly 160,000 clones, around four fifths seen once. The sample consisted of peripheral blood. These receptors were collected from a woman older than 75 with COVID-19, enrolled during active disease. Both conserved end residues are part of each CDR3. D genes are given only for firm matches. Where a row states a size, it is once, few, many or the class of an expanded clone; other rows omit it.

15	TRBD2	TRBV19	TRBJ2-3	-	CASSLSGGPADTQYF	TGTGCCAGTAGCCTTAGCGGGGGGCCCGCAGATACGCAGTATTTT
12	-	TRBV2	TRBJ1-1	-	CASKFMNTEAFF	TGTGCCAGCAAATTCATGAACACTGAAGCTTTCTTT
14	TRBD1	TRBV7-3	TRBJ1-5	few	CASSSSTGTQPQHF	TGTGCCAGCAGCTCCTCGACAGGGACTCAGCCCCAGCATTTT
13	-	TRBV6-9	TRBJ2-7	-	CASDPLGPYEQYF	TGTGCCAGCGACCCGCTGGGGCCCTACGAGCAGTACTTC
15	TRBD1	TRBV18	TRBJ1-5	once	CASSPPGGSNQPQHF	TGTGCCAGCTCACCTCCAGGGGGTAGCAATCAGCCCCAGCATTTT
11	-	TRBV29-1	TRBJ2-1	-	CSVSRLNEQFF	TGCAGCGTTTCTAGGCTGAATGAGCAGTTCTTC
13	TRBD1	TRBV5-4	TRBJ1-2	-	CASSLQGSYGYTF	TGTGCCAGCAGCTTACAGGGGAGCTATGGCTACACCTTC
22	-	TRBV12-2	TRBJ2-2	-	CASRLAPNWGQGAPSWTGELFF	-
18	-	TRBV7-6	TRBJ1-4	-	CASSLNPKLGRPNEKLFF	TGTGCCAGCAGCTTAAACCCCAAACTGGGGCGACCTAATGAAAAACTGTTTTTT
14	-	TRBV5-4	TRBJ1-1	once	CASSLATGNTEAFF	TGTGCCAGCAGCTTGGCTACAGGAAACACTGAAGCTTTCTTT
15	TRBD1	TRBV28	TRBJ1-5	once	CASRTGQGGNQPQHF	TGTGCCAGCAGAACGGGACAGGGAGGCAATCAGCCCCAGCATTTT
17	TRBD2	TRBV11-3	TRBJ2-2	-	CASSPPLLAGDTGELFF	TGTGCCAGCAGCCCCCCCCTACTAGCGGGTGACACCGGGGAGCTGTTTTTT
17	TRBD2	TRBV19	TRBJ2-7	once	CASSIVSGRAAEYEQYF	TGTGCCAGTAGTATTGTTAGCGGGAGGGCCGCGGAATACGAGCAGTACTTC
17	TRBD2	TRBV19	TRBJ2-1	few	CASSFYPSGRGNNEQFF	TGTGCCAGTAGTTTCTACCCGAGCGGGAGGGGAAACAATGAGCAGTTCTTC
13	TRBD1	TRBV19	TRBJ1-2	-	CASKAQGNYGYTF	TGTGCCAGTAAAGCACAGGGGAACTATGGCTACACCTTC
14	-	TRBV28	TRBJ1-4	once	CASRNQGQGEKLFF	TGTGCCAGCCGGAATCAGGGGCAAGGCGAAAAACTGTTTTTT
13	-	TRBV11-2	TRBJ1-1	-	CASSATVNTEAFF	TGTGCCAGCAGCGCGACAGTGAACACTGAAGCTTTCTTT
11	TRBD2	TRBV7-3	TRBJ2-7	-	CATAGRYEQYF	TGTGCCACAGCGGGACGCTACGAGCAGTACTTC
15	TRBD2	TRBV7-2	TRBJ2-3	-	CASSSLAGGPDTQYF	TGTGCCAGCAGCTCATTAGCGGGAGGGCCAGATACGCAGTATTTT
15	-	TRBV7-2	TRBJ2-2	once	CASSGTYGGTGELFF	TGTGCCAGCAGCGGGACCTACGGGGGCACCGGGGAGCTGTTTTTT
15	TRBD2	TRBV3-1/TRBV3-2	TRBJ2-2	-	CASRSTSGNTGELFF	TGTGCCAGCAGGTCGACTAGCGGGAACACCGGGGAGCTGTTTTTT
15	TRBD1	TRBV18	TRBJ1-2	once	CASLDSRQGAYGYTF	TGTGCCAGCTTAGACTCCCGACAGGGTGCCTATGGCTACACCTTC
13	-	TRBV24-1	TRBJ2-1	-	CATSGANGNEQFF	TGTGCCACCAGTGGAGCGAATGGTAATGAGCAGTTCTTC
14	TRBD1	TRBV6-5	TRBJ1-1	-	CASSRDRGATEAFF	TGTGCCAGCAGTCGGGACAGGGGTGCCACTGAAGCTTTCTTT
11	-	TRBV12-3/TRBV12-4	TRBJ1-2	-	CASSTGIGYTF	TGTGCCAGCAGCACAGGGATTGGCTACACCTTC
13	-	TRBV6-5	TRBJ1-2	-	CASARDTYYGYTF	TGTGCCAGCGCTCGGGACACCTACTATGGCTACACCTTC
13	TRBD1	TRBV28	TRBJ2-2	-	CASSLLTGPELFF	TGTGCCAGCAGTTTATTGACAGGGCCGGAGCTGTTTTTT
12	-	TRBV5-1	TRBJ2-5	once	CASSPSGETQYF	TGCGCCAGCAGCCCCTCGGGGGAGACCCAGTACTTC
20	-	TRBV5-4	TRBJ2-3	once	CASSLWRGRLEREGTDTQYF	TGTGCCAGCAGCTTGTGGCGGGGGCGACTAGAAAGGGAGGGCACAGATACGCAGTATTTT
12	-	TRBV19	TRBJ2-3	once	CASKIQGDTQYF	TGTGCCAGTAAAATACAGGGAGATACGCAGTATTTT
15	-	TRBV6-1	TRBJ1-2	once	CASSEALVGVSGYTF	TGTGCCAGCAGTGAAGCGCTGGTAGGGGTGAGCGGCTACACCTTC
13	-	TRBV19	TRBJ1-2	-	CASRSGNGYGYTF	TGTGCCAGTAGATCCGGGAACGGCTATGGCTACACCTTC
15	TRBD2	TRBV29-1	TRBJ2-3	-	CSVDERGAATDTQYF	TGCAGCGTTGATGAGCGGGGGGCCGCCACAGATACGCAGTATTTT
13	-	TRBV11-2	TRBJ2-1	-	CASSFGGYNEQFF	TGTGCCAGCAGCTTCGGGGGTTACAATGAGCAGTTCTTC
15	-	TRBV10-2	TRBJ1-2	once	CATTPATETPRGYTF	TGCGCCACCACCCCCGCGACAGAGACTCCACGGGGCTACACCTTC
15	TRBD1	TRBV5-4	TRBJ1-2	-	CASSLDSGQGQSYTF	TGTGCCAGCAGCTTGGATAGCGGACAGGGGCAAAGCTACACCTTC
12	-	TRBV9	TRBJ1-3	once	CASSPLTGTIYF	TGTGCCAGCAGCCCCCTCACGGGGACCATATATTTT
13	-	TRBV7-3	TRBJ1-1	-	CASSLTFRTEAFF	TGTGCCAGCAGCTTAACGTTTCGGACTGAAGCTTTCTTT
16	-	TRBV28	TRBJ1-5	-	CASSFLMKSLNQPQHF	TGTGCCAGCAGTTTCTTAATGAAGAGCCTTAATCAGCCCCAGCATTTT
14	-	TRBV5-1	TRBJ2-3	-	CASSLDPGTDTQYF	TGCGCCAGCAGCTTGGACCCGGGCACAGATACGCAGTATTTT
12	TRBD1	TRBV7-2	TRBJ1-4	-	CASSEQGEKLFF	TGTGCCAGCAGCGAACAGGGGGAAAAACTGTTTTTT
15	TRBD1	TRBV6-5	TRBJ2-7	-	CASSYSTRGPSEQYF	TGTGCCAGCAGTTACTCGACCAGGGGGCCGAGCGAGCAGTACTTC
14	TRBD1	TRBV10-3	TRBJ2-5	-	CAISSRGLRETQYF	TGTGCCATCAGTTCCAGGGGGCTCCGCGAGACCCAGTACTTC
17	TRBD2	TRBV18	TRBJ2-2	-	CASSSIGTRMDTGELFF	TGTGCCAGCTCTTCCATTGGGACTAGAATGGATACCGGGGAGCTGTTTTTT
15	TRBD2	TRBV5-1	TRBJ2-1	-	CASTHGGVSDNEQFF	TGCGCCAGCACCCATGGGGGGGTTTCAGACAATGAGCAGTTCTTC
14	TRBD1	TRBV19	TRBJ1-4	-	CASRSGLDREKLFF	TGTGCCAGTCGATCCGGACTGGACAGGGAAAAACTGTTTTTT
15	-	TRBV7-7	TRBJ2-5	-	CASSPGVAQSETQYF	TGTGCTAGCAGCCCCGGGGTGGCGCAGTCCGAGACCCAGTACTTC
16	TRBD2	TRBV18	TRBJ2-7	-	CASSRSSGRSSYEQYF	TGTGCCAGCTCCAGGTCTAGCGGGAGGTCCTCCTACGAGCAGTACTTC
16	TRBD1	TRBV5-1	TRBJ1-1	-	CASSLAGGQGSTEAFF	TGCGCCAGCAGCTTGGCCGGGGGACAGGGGAGCACTGAAGCTTTCTTT